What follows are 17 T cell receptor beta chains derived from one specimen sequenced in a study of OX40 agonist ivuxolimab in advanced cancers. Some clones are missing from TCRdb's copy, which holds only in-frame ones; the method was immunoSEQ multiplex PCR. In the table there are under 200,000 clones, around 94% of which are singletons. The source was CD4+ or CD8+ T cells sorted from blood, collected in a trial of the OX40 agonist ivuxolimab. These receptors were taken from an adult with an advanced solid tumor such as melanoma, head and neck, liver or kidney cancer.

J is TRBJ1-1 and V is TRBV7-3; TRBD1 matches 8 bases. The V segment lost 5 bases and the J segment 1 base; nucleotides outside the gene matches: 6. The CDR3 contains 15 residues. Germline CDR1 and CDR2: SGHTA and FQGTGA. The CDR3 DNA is TGTGCCAGCAGCCCAAGGACAGGGAGGAACACTGAAGCTTTCTTT. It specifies CASSPRTGRNTEAFF.

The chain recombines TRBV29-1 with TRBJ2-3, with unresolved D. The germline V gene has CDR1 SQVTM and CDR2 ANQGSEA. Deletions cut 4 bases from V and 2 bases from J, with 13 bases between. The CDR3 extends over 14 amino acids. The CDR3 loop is CSVGRIGDTDTQYF. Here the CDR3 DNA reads TGCAGCGTTGGACGGATTGGCGACACAGATACGCAGTATTTT.

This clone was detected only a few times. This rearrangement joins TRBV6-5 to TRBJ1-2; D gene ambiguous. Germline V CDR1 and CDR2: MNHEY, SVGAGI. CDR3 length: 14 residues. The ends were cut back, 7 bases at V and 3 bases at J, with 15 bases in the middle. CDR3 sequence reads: CASTPLADHYGYTF. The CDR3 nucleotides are TGTGCCAGCACCCCCTTGGCGGACCACTATGGCTACACCTTC.

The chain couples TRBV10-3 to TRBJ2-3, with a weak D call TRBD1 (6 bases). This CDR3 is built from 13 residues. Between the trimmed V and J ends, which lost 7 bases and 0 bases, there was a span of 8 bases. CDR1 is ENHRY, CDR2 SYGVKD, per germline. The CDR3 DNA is TGTGCCATCATGCAGGGGAGCACAGATACGCAGTATTTT. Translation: CAIMQGSTDTQYF.

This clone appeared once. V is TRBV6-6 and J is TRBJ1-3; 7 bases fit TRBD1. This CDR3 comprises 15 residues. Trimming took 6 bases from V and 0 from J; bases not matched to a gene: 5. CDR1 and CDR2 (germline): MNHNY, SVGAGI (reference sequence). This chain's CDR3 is CASSRGTASGNTIYF. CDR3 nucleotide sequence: TGTGCCAGCAGCAGAGGGACAGCCTCTGGAAACACCATATATTTT.

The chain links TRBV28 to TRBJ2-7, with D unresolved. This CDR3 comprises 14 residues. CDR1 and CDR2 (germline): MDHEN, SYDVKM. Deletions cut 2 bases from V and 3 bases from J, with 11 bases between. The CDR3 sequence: CASSLSPFLYEQYF. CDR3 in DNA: TGTGCCAGCAGTTTAAGTCCGTTTCTCTACGAGCAGTACTTC.

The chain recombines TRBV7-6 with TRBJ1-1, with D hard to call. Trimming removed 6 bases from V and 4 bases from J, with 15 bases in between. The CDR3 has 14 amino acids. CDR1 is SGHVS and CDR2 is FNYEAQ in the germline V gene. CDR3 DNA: TGTGCCAGCAGGCCAACGCCGGCGCGCACTGAAGCTTTCTTT. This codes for CASRPTPARTEAFF.

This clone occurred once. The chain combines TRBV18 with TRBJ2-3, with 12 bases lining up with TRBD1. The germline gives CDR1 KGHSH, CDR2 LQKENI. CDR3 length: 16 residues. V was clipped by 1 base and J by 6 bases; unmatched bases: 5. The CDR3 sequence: CASSPQGQGARDTQYF. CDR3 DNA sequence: TGTGCCAGCTCACCACAGGGACAGGGGGCACGCGATACGCAGTATTTT.

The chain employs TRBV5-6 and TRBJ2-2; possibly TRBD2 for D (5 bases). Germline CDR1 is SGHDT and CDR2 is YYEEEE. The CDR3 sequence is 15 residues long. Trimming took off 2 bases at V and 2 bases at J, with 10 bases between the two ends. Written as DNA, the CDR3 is TGTGCCAGCAGCTTCCCTAGCTCTAACACCGGGGAGCTGTTTTTT. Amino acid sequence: CASSFPSSNTGELFF.

The CDR3 sequence is CASSPRAGAFF. In nucleotides, the CDR3 is TGTGCCAGCAGCCCCAGGGCAGGGGCGTTTTTT. V usage is TRBV7-2 and J usage is TRBJ2-2, with TRBD1 as a possible D gene (6 bases). Germline assignment: CDR1 SGHTA and CDR2 FQGNSA. Trimming removed 5 bases at V and 16 bases at J, with 14 bases between. This CDR3 is built from 11 residues.

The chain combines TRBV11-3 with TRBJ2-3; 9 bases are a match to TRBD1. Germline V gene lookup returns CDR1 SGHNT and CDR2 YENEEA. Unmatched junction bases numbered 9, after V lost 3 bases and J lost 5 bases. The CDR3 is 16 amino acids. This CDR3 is CASSLSFGTGRDTQYF. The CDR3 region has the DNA TGTGCCAGCAGCTTGTCTTTTGGGACAGGGAGAGATACGCAGTATTTT.

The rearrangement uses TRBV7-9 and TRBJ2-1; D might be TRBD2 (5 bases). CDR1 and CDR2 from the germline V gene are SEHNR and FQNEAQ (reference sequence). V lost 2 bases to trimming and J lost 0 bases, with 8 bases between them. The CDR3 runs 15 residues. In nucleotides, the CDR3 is TGTGCCAGCAGCTTAACGGGGAGCTCCTACAATGAGCAGTTCTTC. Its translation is CASSLTGSSYNEQFF.

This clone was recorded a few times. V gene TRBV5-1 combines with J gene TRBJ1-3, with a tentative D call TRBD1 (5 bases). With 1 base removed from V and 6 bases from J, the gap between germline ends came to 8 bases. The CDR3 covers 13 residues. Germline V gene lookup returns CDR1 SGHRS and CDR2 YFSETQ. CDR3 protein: CASSLQGANTIYF. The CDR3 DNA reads TGCGCCAGCAGCTTGCAGGGTGCAAACACCATATATTTT.

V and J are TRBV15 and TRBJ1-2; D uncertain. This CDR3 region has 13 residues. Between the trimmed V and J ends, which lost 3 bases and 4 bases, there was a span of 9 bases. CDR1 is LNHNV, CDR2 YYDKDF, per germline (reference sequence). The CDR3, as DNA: TGTGCCACCAGCAGTGCTAATCTCTATGGCTACACCTTC. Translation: CATSSANLYGYTF.

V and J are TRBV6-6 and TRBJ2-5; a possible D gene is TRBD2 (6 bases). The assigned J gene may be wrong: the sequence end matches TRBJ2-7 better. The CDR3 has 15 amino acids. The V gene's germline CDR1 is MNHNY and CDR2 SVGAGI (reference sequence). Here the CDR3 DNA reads TGTGCCAGTGGGGAGGTAGGCCTTAGAGACAACGAGCAGTACTTC. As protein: CASGEVGLRDNEQYF.

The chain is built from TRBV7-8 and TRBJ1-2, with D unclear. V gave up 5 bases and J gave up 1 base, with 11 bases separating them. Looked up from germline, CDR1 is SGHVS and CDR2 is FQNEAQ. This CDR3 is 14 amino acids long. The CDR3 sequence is CASSPGENNYGYTF. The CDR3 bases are TGTGCCAGCAGCCCCGGGGAGAATAACTATGGCTACACCTTC.

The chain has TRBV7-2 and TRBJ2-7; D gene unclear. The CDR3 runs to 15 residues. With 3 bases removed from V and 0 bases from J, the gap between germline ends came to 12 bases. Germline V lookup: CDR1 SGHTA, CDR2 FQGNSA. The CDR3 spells CASSFPAGSSYEQYF. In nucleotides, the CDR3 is TGTGCCAGCAGCTTTCCCGCCGGGTCCTCCTACGAGCAGTACTTC.